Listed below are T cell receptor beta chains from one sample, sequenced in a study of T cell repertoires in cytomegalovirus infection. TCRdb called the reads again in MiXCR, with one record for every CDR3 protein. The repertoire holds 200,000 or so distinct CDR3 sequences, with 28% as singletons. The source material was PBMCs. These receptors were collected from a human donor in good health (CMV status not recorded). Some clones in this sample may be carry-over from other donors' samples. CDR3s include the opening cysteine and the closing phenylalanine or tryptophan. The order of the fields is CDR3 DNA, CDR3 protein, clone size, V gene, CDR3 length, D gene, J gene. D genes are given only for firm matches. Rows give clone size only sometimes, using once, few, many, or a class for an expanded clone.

DNA: TGTGCCAGCAGTACGTCTTTGACACAGCTTTTAGAAGACATTCAGTACTTC
CDR3: CASSTSLTQLLEDIQYF
size: many
V: TRBV6-2/TRBV6-3
length: 17
D: -
J: TRBJ2-4

DNA: TGTGCCAGCAGCTCGGTGGCACCCGGGGAGCTGTTTTTT
CDR3: CASSSVAPGELFF
size: few
V: TRBV11-2
length: 13
D: -
J: TRBJ2-2

DNA: TGTGCCAGCACTCGATTGACGGCCCGAGATACGCAGTATTTT
CDR3: CASTRLTARDTQYF
size: -
V: TRBV6-5
length: 14
D: -
J: TRBJ2-3

DNA: TGTGCCAGCTCACCCACTGCTAGCGGGGCCTCCTACGAGCAGTACTTC
CDR3: CASSPTASGASYEQYF
size: -
V: TRBV18
length: 16
D: TRBD2
J: TRBJ2-7

DNA: TGTGCCACCAGCAGAGAAGAGGGGGCCCACACTGAAGCTTTCTTT
CDR3: CATSREEGAHTEAFF
size: few
V: TRBV15
length: 15
D: TRBD1
J: TRBJ1-1

DNA: TGTGCCAGCAGCCGGAGGTGGGGGCCGGACACTGAAGCTTTCTTT
CDR3: CASSRRWGPDTEAFF
size: few
V: TRBV7-2
length: 15
D: -
J: TRBJ1-1

DNA: TGTGCCAGCAGCTCGTGGACTAGCGCAGATACGCAGTATTTT
CDR3: CASSSWTSADTQYF
size: many
V: TRBV7-2
length: 14
D: TRBD2
J: TRBJ2-3

DNA: TGTGCCAGCAGCTTAGTGTTCAGGGTAGGGAAAGATACGCAGTATTTT
CDR3: CASSLVFRVGKDTQYF
size: many
V: TRBV7-8
length: 16
D: -
J: TRBJ2-3

DNA: TGTGCCAGTAGTACCTCGGAAAGGACTGAAGCTTTCTTT
CDR3: CASSTSERTEAFF
size: -
V: TRBV19
length: 13
D: -
J: TRBJ1-1

DNA: TGCAGCGTTGAAGATAGGGGAGATACGCAGTATTTT
CDR3: CSVEDRGDTQYF
size: -
V: TRBV29-1
length: 12
D: -
J: TRBJ2-3

DNA: TGTGCCAGCAACCCTAGGGCCTATGGCTACACCTTC
CDR3: CASNPRAYGYTF
size: once
V: TRBV6-6
length: 12
D: -
J: TRBJ1-2

DNA: TGTGCCAGCAGCCGTAGTTGGGACGACTATGGCTACACCTTC
CDR3: CASSRSWDDYGYTF
size: -
V: TRBV7-6
length: 14
D: -
J: TRBJ1-2

DNA: TGTGCCAGCAGCACACCAACAGGGTTTAGGGAGCAGTTCTTC
CDR3: CASSTPTGFREQFF
size: few
V: TRBV7-2
length: 14
D: -
J: TRBJ2-1

DNA: TGTGCCAGCAGCCAAATACTAGCTGGGAAGGGTACGCAGTATTTT
CDR3: CASSQILAGKGTQYF
size: few
V: TRBV6-2/TRBV6-3
length: 15
D: -
J: TRBJ2-3

DNA: TGTGCCAGCAGCGGTGGGGTTGAGGCTCAGCCCCAGCATTTT
CDR3: CASSGGVEAQPQHF
size: few
V: TRBV5-8
length: 14
D: -
J: TRBJ1-5

DNA: TGTGCCAGCAGCTCCATCCGGGACATACAGCACACCATATATTTT
CDR3: CASSSIRDIQHTIYF
size: -
V: TRBV7-2
length: 15
D: -
J: TRBJ1-3

DNA: TGTGCCAGCAGTTACATAGGGGACGAGCAGTACTTC
CDR3: CASSYIGDEQYF
size: -
V: TRBV6-2/TRBV6-3
length: 12
D: -
J: TRBJ2-7

DNA: TGCGCCAGCAGCGTTGGACGGGGTAGAGTTGAAGCTTTCTTT
CDR3: CASSVGRGRVEAFF
size: -
V: TRBV5-1
length: 14
D: -
J: TRBJ1-1

DNA: TGTGCCAGCGAAGGGTCAGGGAACACTGAAGCTTTCTTT
CDR3: CASEGSGNTEAFF
size: few
V: TRBV12-3/TRBV12-4
length: 13
D: -
J: TRBJ1-1

DNA: TGCGCCAGCAGCTTAAGTGGAGGAACCGGGGAGCTGTTTTTT
CDR3: CASSLSGGTGELFF
size: few
V: TRBV5-1
length: 14
D: -
J: TRBJ2-2

DNA: TGCGCCAGCAGCCAAGAAGTCCAGGGGGCCTACAATGAGCAGTTCTTC
CDR3: CASSQEVQGAYNEQFF
size: -
V: TRBV4-3
length: 16
D: TRBD1
J: TRBJ2-1

DNA: TGTGCCAGCAGTTCTAGCGGGGGGCGCACAGATACGCAGTATTTT
CDR3: CASSSSGGRTDTQYF
size: -
V: TRBV12-3/TRBV12-4
length: 15
D: TRBD2
J: TRBJ2-3

DNA: TGCGCCAGCAGCTCCCTGGGCGGGGGGCCGTCACGGGATACGCAGTATTTT
CDR3: CASSSLGGGPSRDTQYF
size: -
V: TRBV5-1
length: 17
D: TRBD2
J: TRBJ2-3

DNA: TGTGCCAGCAGGAGCGGGGGGCAATGGGTCTACGAGCAGTACTTC
CDR3: CASRSGGQWVYEQYF
size: few
V: TRBV12-3/TRBV12-4
length: 15
D: TRBD2
J: TRBJ2-7

DNA: TGTGCCTGGAGCGGGGGGATGGGGGGGGAGACCCAGTACTTC
CDR3: CAWSGGMGGETQYF
size: -
V: TRBV30
length: 14
D: TRBD2
J: TRBJ2-5

DNA: TGTGCCAGCAGCTTAGTCAGCTCGAACACTGAAGCTTTCTTT
CDR3: CASSLVSSNTEAFF
size: -
V: TRBV7-8
length: 14
D: -
J: TRBJ1-1

DNA: TGTGCCAGCTCCCCAGCGACAGCGAACACCGGGGAGCTGTTTTTT
CDR3: CASSPATANTGELFF
size: -
V: TRBV18
length: 15
D: -
J: TRBJ2-2

DNA: TGTGCCAGCACCCTGGGACTAGCGGGGCTCGAAGAGCAGTTCTTC
CDR3: CASTLGLAGLEEQFF
size: -
V: TRBV5-4
length: 15
D: TRBD2
J: TRBJ2-1

DNA: TGTGCCAGCAGCCAAACCGGGGGGGAGCAGTTCTTC
CDR3: CASSQTGGEQFF
size: -
V: TRBV6-5
length: 12
D: TRBD2
J: TRBJ2-1

DNA: TGTGCCAGCAGTCTCCGAGACAGGCTATACTTC
CDR3: CASSLRDRLYF
size: many
V: TRBV12-3/TRBV12-4
length: 11
D: -
J: TRBJ2-7

DNA: TGTGCCAGCACCGTAGCACCCACGACAGGGTTGACTGAAGCTTTCTTT
CDR3: CASTVAPTTGLTEAFF
size: -
V: TRBV6-1
length: 16
D: TRBD1
J: TRBJ1-1

DNA: TGTGCCAGCAGTTACGGTACAGACAGCCCCGCGGCGCAGTACTTC
CDR3: CASSYGTDSPAAQYF
size: -
V: TRBV6-2/TRBV6-3
length: 15
D: -
J: TRBJ2-7

DNA: TGCGCCAGCAGTGACCCCGCCGGGACAGGGGGTAATTCACCCCTCCACTTT
CDR3: CASSDPAGTGGNSPLHF
size: -
V: TRBV10-2
length: 17
D: TRBD1
J: TRBJ1-6

DNA: TGCGCCAGCAGCTTGTATCCGGGAACGGACCTGAACACTGAAGCTTTCTTT
CDR3: CASSLYPGTDLNTEAFF
size: many
V: TRBV5-1
length: 17
D: -
J: TRBJ1-1

DNA: TGTGCCAGCAGCAGAGGGACAATAGACAATGAGCAGTTCTTC
CDR3: CASSRGTIDNEQFF
size: -
V: TRBV6-5
length: 14
D: -
J: TRBJ2-1

DNA: TGCAGCGTTGAAGGTGGTGGTAACACTGAAGCTTTCTTT
CDR3: CSVEGGGNTEAFF
size: once
V: TRBV29-1
length: 13
D: -
J: TRBJ1-1

DNA: TGTGCCAGCAGCCCAAGGACAGGGTCGTACGAGCAGTACTTC
CDR3: CASSPRTGSYEQYF
size: few
V: TRBV7-4
length: 14
D: TRBD1
J: TRBJ2-7

DNA: TGTGCCAGCAGTACTCCCCCGGGCCGTGGGGGGGACGGGGAGCAGTTCTTC
CDR3: CASSTPPGRGGDGEQFF
size: -
V: TRBV6-2/TRBV6-3
length: 17
D: TRBD2
J: TRBJ2-1

DNA: TGTGCCAGCAGAATTAGCGGGATAGGCGTCTCACCCCTCCACTTT
CDR3: CASRISGIGVSPLHF
size: -
V: TRBV7-9
length: 15
D: -
J: TRBJ1-6

DNA: TGTGCCAGCAGCATCCGACACATCCCAACTGGAAACACCATATATTTT
CDR3: CASSIRHIPTGNTIYF
size: few
V: TRBV5-5
length: 16
D: -
J: TRBJ1-3

DNA: TGCAGTGCCACCGGGACTAGCGGGGCGGGTGGGGAGACCCAGTACTTC
CDR3: CSATGTSGAGGETQYF
size: -
V: TRBV20-1
length: 16
D: TRBD2
J: TRBJ2-5

DNA: TGTGCCAGTAGTATCGACAGGGGACGGTGGTCCTATAATTCACCCCTCCACTTT
CDR3: CASSIDRGRWSYNSPLHF
size: few
V: TRBV19
length: 18
D: TRBD1
J: TRBJ1-6

DNA: TGTGCCAGCAGCCTATCCCCAACAGCCCACACTGAAGCTTTCTTT
CDR3: CASSLSPTAHTEAFF
size: few
V: TRBV7-3
length: 15
D: -
J: TRBJ1-1

DNA: TGTGCCAGCAGCTTAGGGACAGGGGATTTTTACGAGCAGTACTTC
CDR3: CASSLGTGDFYEQYF
size: few
V: TRBV7-8
length: 15
D: TRBD1
J: TRBJ2-7

DNA: TGTGCCAGCAGCTTGATGGCTAGCAGGACAGATACGCAGTATTTT
CDR3: CASSLMASRTDTQYF
size: -
V: TRBV5-6
length: 15
D: -
J: TRBJ2-3

DNA: TGTGCGAGTGGAGGGGTCTCCTACAATGAGCAGTTCTTC
CDR3: CASGGVSYNEQFF
size: -
V: TRBV2
length: 13
D: -
J: TRBJ2-1

DNA: TGCAGTGCTCCGAGTGGGGAGGGGAACACTGAAGCTTTCTTT
CDR3: CSAPSGEGNTEAFF
size: -
V: TRBV20-1
length: 14
D: -
J: TRBJ1-1

DNA: TGTGCCAGCAGACCTGGACAGGGGCCCCTCTACGAGAGGCAGTACTTC
CDR3: CASRPGQGPLYERQYF
size: -
V: TRBV2
length: 16
D: TRBD1
J: TRBJ2-7